This T cell receptor beta chain derives from a study of T cells in localized non-small cell lung cancer. Study observations and caveats: Uninvolved adjacent lung showed peak T cell clonality, exceeding tumor. Elevated circulating T cell density in blood was associated with longer overall survival. Across samples, adjacent lung featured a median 57 of the top 100 tumor clones. Only one tumor region went through sequencing, so heterogeneity may still be there.

Using immunoSEQ multiplex PCR, the repertoire was profiled, and TCRdb retains in-frame clones only, with some absent. The table has roughly 15,000 clones, 90% seen once. Comments on this clone: Antigen specificity is unknown.

The CDR3 runs 15 residues. Germline V lookup: CDR1 SGHDN, CDR2 FVKESK. V was trimmed by 4 bases and J by 0 bases, leaving 12 bases between them. The chain carries TRBV14 and TRBJ1-2, with D possibly TRBD1 on 6 matching bases. The sequences come from peripheral blood mononuclear cells, collected before any cancer treatment. The TCR was taken from a woman aged 40-69 years with stage III lung adenocarcinoma. The CDR3: CASSPRDRTNYGYTF. CDR3 in DNA: TGTGCCAGCAGCCCCCGAGACAGGACTAACTATGGCTACACCTTC.